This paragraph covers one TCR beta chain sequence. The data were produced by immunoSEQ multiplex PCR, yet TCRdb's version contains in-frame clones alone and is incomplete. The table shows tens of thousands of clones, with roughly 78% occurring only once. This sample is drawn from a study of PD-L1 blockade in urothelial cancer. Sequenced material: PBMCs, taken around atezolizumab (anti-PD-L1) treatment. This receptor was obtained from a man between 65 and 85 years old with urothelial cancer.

The CDR3 loop reads CASSNTGSHNEQFF. CDR3 DNA: TGTGCCAGCAGTAATACAGGGTCCCACAATGAGCAGTTCTTC. The chain couples TRBV7-3 to TRBJ2-1; D perhaps matches TRBD1 (6 bases). The ends were cut back, 6 bases at V and 5 bases at J, with 14 bases in the middle. From germline, CDR1 is SGHTA and CDR2 FQGTGA. This CDR3 spans 14 amino acids. Complete variable domain (other parts from reference TRBV7-3 and TRBJ2-1): GAGVSQTPSNKVTEKGKYVELRCDPISGHTALYWYRQSLGQGPEFLIYFQGTGAADDSGLPNDRFFAVRPEGSVSTLKIQRTERGDSAVYLCASSNTGSHNEQFFGPGTRLTVL.